This T cell receptor (beta chain) was sequenced for a study of PD-L1 blockade in urothelial cancer. For the study at large: Intravenous atezolizumab, 1,200 mg every 3 weeks, was begun by patients in the mid-2010s.

The CDR3 sequence is 14 residues long. CDR1 and CDR2 (germline): MDHEN, SYDVKM. The ends were cut back, 4 bases at V and 1 base at J, with 8 bases in the middle. Time point here: peripheral blood 6 weeks after treatment start. Generated by immunoSEQ multiplex PCR, the TCRdb table keeps only in-frame clones and is missing some. The sample lists 35,000 to 55,000 clones, around 82% occurring once. Material: PBMCs, obtained around atezolizumab (anti-PD-L1) treatment. The clonotype originates from a man between 60 and 70 years old with urothelial cancer. This chain connects TRBV28 to TRBJ2-1, with D possibly TRBD1 on 6 matching bases. This CDR3 reads CASSSGQSYNEQFF. Here the CDR3 DNA reads TGTGCCAGCAGTTCAGGACAGTCCTACAATGAGCAGTTCTTC. Together with reference TRBV28 and TRBJ2-1, the CDR3 gives the full variable domain: DVKVTQSSRYLVKRTGEKVFLECVQDMDHENMFWYRQDPGLGLRLIYFSYDVKMKEKGDIPEGYSVSREKKERFSLILESASTNQTSMYLCASSSGQSYNEQFFGPGTRLTVL.